This TCR beta chain came from a study of blood T cell repertoires in COVID-19. Turning to the study itself: The United States, Italy and Spain provided the acute and convalescent COVID-19 samples. The analysed material was cDNA or gDNA that came from T cells, B-cell-depleted T cells, or PBMCs.

The CDR3 is 16 amino acids. Germline CDR1 reads SGHNT; CDR2 reads YYREEE (reference sequence). Per the authors' pipeline: Reference gene primer amplification in the assay estimated nucleated cell counts. The protocol was immunoSEQ multiplex PCR, while the TCRdb copy is restricted to in-frame clones and leaves out a portion. V and J calls plus clone size are reproduced from that table; the DNA served to infer D and trimming. The table shows 200,000 to 300,000 clones, with about 85% occurring only once. The rearrangement uses TRBV5-4 and TRBJ2-2; unclear D gene. Sequencing was carried out using peripheral blood. The receptor was isolated from a woman aged 55-69 years with active or convalescent COVID-19. The CDR3 sequence: CAMWAKPFANTGELFF. CDR3 nucleotides: TGTGCTATGTGGGCGAAACCTTTCGCGAACACCGGGGAGCTGTTTTTT.